This TCR beta chain comes out of a study of blood T cell repertoires in COVID-19. At the level of the study: Sources were T cells, B-cell-depleted T cells, or PBMCs; the material itself was cDNA or gDNA.

Assay used: immunoSEQ multiplex PCR; TCRdb lists only in-frame clones, some missing. The repertoire holds some 140,000 clones, with roughly 80% as singletons. This clone came up once. Germline-derived CDR1 and CDR2 are MDHEN and SYDVKM. With 5 bases removed from V and 0 bases from J, the gap between germline ends came to 14 bases. CDR3 length: 15 amino acids. Material for sequencing was PBMCs or T cells enriched from blood (not recorded which). This sequence originates from a young man who had recovered from COVID-19. The V call is TRBV28, the J call TRBJ2-7; a weak D match, TRBD2 (6 bases). CDR3 sequence (DNA): TGTGCCAGCAGTACGCGGGGAGGCGACTCCTACGAGCAGTACTTC. Its protein product is CASSTRGGDSYEQYF.